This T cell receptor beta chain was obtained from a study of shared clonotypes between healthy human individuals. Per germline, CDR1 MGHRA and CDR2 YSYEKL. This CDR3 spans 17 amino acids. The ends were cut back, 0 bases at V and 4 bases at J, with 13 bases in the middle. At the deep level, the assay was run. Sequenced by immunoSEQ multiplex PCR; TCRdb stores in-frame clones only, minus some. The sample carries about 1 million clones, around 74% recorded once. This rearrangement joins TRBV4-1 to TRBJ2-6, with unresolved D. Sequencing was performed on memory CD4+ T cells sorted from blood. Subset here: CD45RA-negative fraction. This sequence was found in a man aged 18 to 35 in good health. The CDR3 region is CASSQDQEARGANVLTF. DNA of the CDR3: TGCGCCAGCAGCCAAGATCAAGAGGCGAGGGGGGCCAACGTCCTGACTTTC.